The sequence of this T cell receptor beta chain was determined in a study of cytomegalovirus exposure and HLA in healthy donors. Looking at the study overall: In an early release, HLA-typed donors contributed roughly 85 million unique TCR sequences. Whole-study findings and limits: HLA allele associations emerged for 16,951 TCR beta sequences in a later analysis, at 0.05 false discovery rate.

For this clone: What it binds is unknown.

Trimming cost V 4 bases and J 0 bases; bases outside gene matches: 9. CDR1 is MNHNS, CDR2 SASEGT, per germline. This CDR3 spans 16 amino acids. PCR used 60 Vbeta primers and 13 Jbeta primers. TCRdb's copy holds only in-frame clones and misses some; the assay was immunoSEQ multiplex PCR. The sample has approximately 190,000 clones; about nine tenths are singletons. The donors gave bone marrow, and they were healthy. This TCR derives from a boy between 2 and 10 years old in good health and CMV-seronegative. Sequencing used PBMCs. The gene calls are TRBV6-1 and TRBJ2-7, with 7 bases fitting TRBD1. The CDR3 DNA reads TGTGCCAGCAGTGCTACATCCGGGACAGACTCCTACGAGCAGTACTTC. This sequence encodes CASSATSGTDSYEQYF.